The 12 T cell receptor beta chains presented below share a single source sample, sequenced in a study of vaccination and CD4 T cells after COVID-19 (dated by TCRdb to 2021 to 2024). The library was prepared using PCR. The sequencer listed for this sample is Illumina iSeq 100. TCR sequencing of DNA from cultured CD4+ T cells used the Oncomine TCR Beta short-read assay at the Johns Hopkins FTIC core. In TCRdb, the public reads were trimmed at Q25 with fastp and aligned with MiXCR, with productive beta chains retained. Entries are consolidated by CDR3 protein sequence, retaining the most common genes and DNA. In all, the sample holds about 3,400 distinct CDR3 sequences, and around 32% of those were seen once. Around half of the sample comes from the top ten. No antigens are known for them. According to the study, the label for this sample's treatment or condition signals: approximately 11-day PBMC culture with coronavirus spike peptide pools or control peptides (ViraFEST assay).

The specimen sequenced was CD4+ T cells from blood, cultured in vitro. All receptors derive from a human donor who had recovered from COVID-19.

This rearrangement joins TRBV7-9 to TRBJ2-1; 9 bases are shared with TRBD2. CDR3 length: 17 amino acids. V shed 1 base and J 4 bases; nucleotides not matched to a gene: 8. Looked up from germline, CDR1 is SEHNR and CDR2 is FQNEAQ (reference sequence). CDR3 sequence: CASSLGLLSGGYNEQFF. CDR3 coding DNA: TGTGCCAGCAGCTTAGGGCTACTTAGCGGGGGATACAATGAGCAGTTCTTC.

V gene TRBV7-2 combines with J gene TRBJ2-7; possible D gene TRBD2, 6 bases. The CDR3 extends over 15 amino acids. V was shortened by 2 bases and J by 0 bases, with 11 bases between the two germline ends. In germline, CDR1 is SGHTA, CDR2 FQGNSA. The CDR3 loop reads CASSLRGASSYEQYF. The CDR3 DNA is TGTGCCAGCAGCTTACGCGGGGCGAGCTCCTACGAGCAGTACTTC. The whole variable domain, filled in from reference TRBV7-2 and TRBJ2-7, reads GAGVSQSPSNKVTEKGKDVELRCDPISGHTALYWYRQSLGQGLEFLIYFQGNSAPDKSGLPSDRFSAERTGGSVSTLTIQRTQQEDSAVYLCASSLRGASSYEQYFGPGTRLTVT.

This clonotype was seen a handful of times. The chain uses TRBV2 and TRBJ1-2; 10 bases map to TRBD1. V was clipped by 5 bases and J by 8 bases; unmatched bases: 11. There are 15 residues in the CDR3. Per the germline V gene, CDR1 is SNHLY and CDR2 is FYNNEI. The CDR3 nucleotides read TGTGCCAGCAGTTTAAGGGGACAGGGGATAGGGGGCTACACCTTC. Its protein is CASSLRGQGIGGYTF.

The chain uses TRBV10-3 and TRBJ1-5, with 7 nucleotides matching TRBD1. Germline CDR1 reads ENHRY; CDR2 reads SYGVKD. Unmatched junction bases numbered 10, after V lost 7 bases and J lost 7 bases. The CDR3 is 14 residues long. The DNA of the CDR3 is TGTGCCATCAACCGACAGGGAGGCGCCCAGCCCCAGCATTTT. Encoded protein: CAINRQGGAQPQHF.

This CDR3 is CASSLMARLTQETQYF. Here the CDR3 DNA reads TGTGCCAGCAGCTTAATGGCCAGACTAACCCAAGAGACCCAGTACTTC. The genes are TRBV11-2 and TRBJ2-5; weak D call: TRBD2 (5 bases). With 2 bases removed from V and 1 base from J, the gap between germline ends came to 14 bases. Germline V gene lookup returns CDR1 SGHAT and CDR2 FQNNGV. The CDR3 consists of 16 residues.

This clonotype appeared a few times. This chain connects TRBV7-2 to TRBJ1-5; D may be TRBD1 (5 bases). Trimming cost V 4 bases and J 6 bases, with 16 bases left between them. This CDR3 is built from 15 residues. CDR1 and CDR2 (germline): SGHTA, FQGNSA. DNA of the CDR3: TGTGCCAGCAGCTCACGGGCCCATGGGGGTCAGCCCCAGCATTTT. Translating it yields CASSSRAHGGQPQHF.

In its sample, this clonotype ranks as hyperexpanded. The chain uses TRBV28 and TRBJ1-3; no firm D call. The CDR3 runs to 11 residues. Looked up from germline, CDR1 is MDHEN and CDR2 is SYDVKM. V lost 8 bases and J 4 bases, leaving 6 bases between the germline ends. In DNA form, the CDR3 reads TGTGCCAGCGGGGAGGGAAACACCATATATTTT. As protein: CASGEGNTIYF.

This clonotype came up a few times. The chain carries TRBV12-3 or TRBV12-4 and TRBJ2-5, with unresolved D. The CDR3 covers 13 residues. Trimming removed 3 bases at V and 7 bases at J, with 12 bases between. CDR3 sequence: CASSLTLGGTQYF. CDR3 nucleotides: TGTGCCAGCAGTTTGACCCTAGGTGGGACCCAGTACTTC.

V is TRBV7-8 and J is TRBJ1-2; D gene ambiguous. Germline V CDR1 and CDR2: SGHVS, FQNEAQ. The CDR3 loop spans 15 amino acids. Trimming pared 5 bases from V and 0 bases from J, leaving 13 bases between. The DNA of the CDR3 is TGTGCCAGCAGCGGTAGGACCGGGTCTAACTATGGCTACACCTTC. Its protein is CASSGRTGSNYGYTF. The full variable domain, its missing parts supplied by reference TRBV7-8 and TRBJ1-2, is GAGVSQSPRYKVAKRGQDVALRCDPISGHVSLFWYQQALGQGPEFLTYFQNEAQLDKSGLPSDRFFAERPEGSVSTLKIQRTQQEDSAVYLCASSGRTGSNYGYTFGSGTRLTVV.

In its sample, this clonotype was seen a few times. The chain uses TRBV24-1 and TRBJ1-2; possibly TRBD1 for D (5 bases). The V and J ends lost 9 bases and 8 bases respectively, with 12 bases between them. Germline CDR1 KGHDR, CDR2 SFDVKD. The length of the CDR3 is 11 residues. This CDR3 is CATGQGIGYTF. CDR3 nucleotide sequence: TGTGCCACCGGGCAGGGAATAGGCTACACCTTC.

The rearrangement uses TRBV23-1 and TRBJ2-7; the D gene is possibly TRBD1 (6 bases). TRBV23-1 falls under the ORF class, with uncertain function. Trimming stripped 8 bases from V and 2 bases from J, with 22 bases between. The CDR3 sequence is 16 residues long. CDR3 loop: CASLKGISTGTYEQYF. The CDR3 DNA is TGCGCCAGCCTCAAGGGGATATCGACAGGAACCTACGAGCAGTACTTC.

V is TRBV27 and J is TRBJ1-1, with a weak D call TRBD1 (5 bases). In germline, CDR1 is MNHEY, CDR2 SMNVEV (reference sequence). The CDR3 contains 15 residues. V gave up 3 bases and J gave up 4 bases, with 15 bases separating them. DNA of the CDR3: TGTGCCAGCAGTTTGGGAGGGGCGGTCATCACTGAAGCTTTCTTT. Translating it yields CASSLGGAVITEAFF.